The rows below give T cell receptor beta chains drawn from one sample of a study of follicular helper T cells after annual influenza vaccination. Generated by immunoSEQ multiplex PCR, the TCRdb table keeps only in-frame clones and is missing some. Of roughly 7,900 clones listed, approximately 88% are singletons. Sequenced here: CXCR5+ CD38- circulating T follicular helper cells from blood, sampled 7 days after influenza vaccination. The receptors derive from an adult who received the influenza vaccine. Each CDR3 is given with its conserved first and last residue.

TRBV4-2	TRBJ2-5	CASSQNIGQETQYF
TRBV29-1	TRBJ1-2	CSVGGQGALGYTF
TRBV28	TRBJ2-1	CASSSPREVQFF
TRBV7-8	TRBJ2-1	CASSLSGRFYNEQFF
TRBV29-1	TRBJ2-1	CSVSSGRYNEQFF
TRBV9	TRBJ1-1	CASSTRQVQTEAFF
TRBV4-2	TRBJ2-2	CASSLQGAAGELFF
TRBV7-9	TRBJ2-3	CASSADGTPDTQYF
TRBV5-1	TRBJ1-5	CASSLFSGDQPQHF
TRBV6-5	TRBJ1-4	CASSKGMGHNEKLFF
TRBV5-4	TRBJ1-2	CASSSVGGGYGYTF
TRBV11-2	TRBJ2-3	CASSTTGTGADTQYF
TRBV15	TRBJ2-5	CATSIQRGLETQYF
TRBV5-1	TRBJ2-5	CASSSTSGRAHGTQYF
TRBV4-2	TRBJ1-2	CASSQVIGQGYGYTF
TRBV6-6	TRBJ2-2	CAGGRGQANTGELFF
TRBV1	TRBJ2-1	CTSSQDRKEGDYSYNEQFF
TRBV7-3	TRBJ2-3	CASSLTSGYTDTQYF
TRBV28	TRBJ1-1	CASLSGTGSAFF
TRBV5-6	TRBJ2-2	CASSSGLRDRGIGELFF